This is a list of T cell receptor beta chains from one sample in a study of circulating and synovial CD4+ cells in juvenile arthritis. Clones were sequenced by immunoSEQ multiplex PCR, and TCRdb holds only the in-frame ones, with some missing. Altogether fewer than 35,000 clones are present, 95% to 96% being singletons, with the ten largest covering 0.15% to 0.2%. Sequenced: CD4+ T cells from blood. All receptors derive from a human donor with juvenile idiopathic arthritis. Both conserved end residues are part of each CDR3. Fields, in order: clone size, J gene, V gene, D gene, CDR3 protein, CDR3 DNA. The D gene is left open where the match is weak. The size field is filled for only some rows; it gives once, few, many or a size class.

size: once; J: TRBJ1-1; V: TRBV5-1; D: .; CDR3: CASRRWEAGTEAFF; DNA: TGCGCCAGCAGGCGTTGGGAAGCGGGGACTGAAGCTTTCTTT
size: .; J: TRBJ1-1; V: TRBV30; D: .; CDR3: CAWSKTSKALNTEAFF; DNA: TGTGCCTGGAGTAAAACCTCCAAAGCCCTGAACACTGAAGCTTTCTTT
size: .; J: TRBJ2-7; V: TRBV7-9; D: .; CDR3: CASSEGTHGYEQYF; DNA: TGTGCCAGCAGCGAAGGGACTCACGGCTACGAGCAGTACTTC
size: .; J: TRBJ2-3; V: TRBV5-5; D: .; CDR3: CASSLAGVDTQYF; DNA: TGTGCCAGCAGCTTGGCCGGGGTGGATACGCAGTATTTT
size: few; J: TRBJ1-1; V: TRBV5-4; D: .; CDR3: CASSLADTEAFF; DNA: TGTGCCAGCAGCTTGGCAGACACTGAAGCTTTCTTT
size: .; J: TRBJ2-7; V: TRBV28; D: .; CDR3: CASNPFWGRVGEQYF; DNA: TGTGCCAGCAACCCCTTTTGGGGCAGGGTTGGAGAGCAGTACTTC
size: .; J: TRBJ1-5; V: TRBV4-2; D: .; CDR3: CASSRVDSPFNQPQHF; DNA: TGTGCCAGCAGCCGAGTCGACAGCCCTTTCAATCAGCCCCAGCATTTT
size: once; J: TRBJ2-1; V: TRBV6-5; D: .; CDR3: CASSYSLAKAENEQFF; DNA: TGTGCCAGCAGTTACTCTTTAGCTAAGGCTGAGAATGAGCAGTTCTTC
size: once; J: TRBJ2-1; V: TRBV29-1; D: TRBD1; CDR3: CSVLSSGQGSYNEQFF; DNA: TGCAGCGTTCTATCGTCCGGACAGGGATCGTACAATGAGCAGTTCTTC
size: .; J: TRBJ2-3; V: TRBV2; D: TRBD1; CDR3: CASSEGQRVTDTQYF; DNA: TGTGCCAGCAGCGAGGGACAGAGGGTCACAGATACGCAGTATTTT
size: .; J: TRBJ2-3; V: TRBV7-9; D: TRBD2; CDR3: CASSLRGGSSTDTQYF; DNA: TGTGCCAGCAGCCTACGGGGGGGCTCTAGCACAGATACGCAGTATTTT
size: .; J: TRBJ1-5; V: TRBV27; D: .; CDR3: CASSPPGVSKPQHF; DNA: TGTGCCAGCAGTCCGCCGGGGGTTTCGAAGCCCCAGCATTTT
size: .; J: TRBJ2-4; V: TRBV4-2; D: TRBD2; CDR3: CASSQDFGAGVNIQYF; DNA: TGTGCCAGCAGCCAAGATTTCGGGGCGGGAGTGAACATTCAGTACTTC
size: .; J: TRBJ1-2; V: TRBV9; D: TRBD1; CDR3: CASSVGGAFGDRDTF; DNA: TGTGCCAGCAGCGTAGGAGGGGCTTTCGGGGACAGGGACACCTTC
size: .; J: TRBJ2-7; V: TRBV2; D: TRBD2; CDR3: CASSTGGSYEQYF; DNA: TGTGCCAGCAGCACGGGGGGTTCCTACGAGCAGTACTTC
size: .; J: TRBJ1-1; V: TRBV5-6; D: TRBD1; CDR3: CASSQKTDRGRGAFF; DNA: TGTGCCAGCAGCCAAAAAACGGACAGGGGGCGGGGGGCTTTCTTT
size: .; J: TRBJ1-1; V: TRBV6-6; D: .; CDR3: CASSGNTEAFF; DNA: TGTGCCAGCTCGGGGAACACTGAAGCTTTCTTT
size: .; J: TRBJ1-2; V: TRBV28; D: .; CDR3: CASSLWPDYYGYTF; DNA: TGTGCCAGCAGTTTATGGCCAGACTACTATGGCTACACCTTC
size: once; J: TRBJ1-2; V: TRBV2; D: .; CDR3: CASSETFSGLRGYTF; DNA: TGTGCCAGCAGTGAAACATTTTCAGGGCTCCGTGGCTACACCTTC
size: once; J: TRBJ1-2; V: TRBV29-1; D: TRBD1; CDR3: CSVAGQGMGYGYTF; DNA: TGCAGCGTTGCGGGACAGGGGATGGGGTATGGCTACACCTTC
size: .; J: TRBJ2-7; V: TRBV11-2; D: TRBD1; CDR3: CATGTGASYEQYF; DNA: TGTGCCACCGGGACAGGAGCCTCCTACGAGCAGTACTTC
size: .; J: TRBJ2-3; V: TRBV18; D: TRBD2; CDR3: CASSSGSFGRDTQYF; DNA: TGTGCCAGCTCAAGCGGGAGCTTTGGCCGAGATACGCAGTATTTT
size: .; J: TRBJ2-7; V: TRBV11-3; D: .; CDR3: CASSPVRGAEQYF; DNA: TGTGCCAGCAGCCCCGTCAGGGGTGCCGAGCAGTACTTC
size: .; J: TRBJ2-2; V: TRBV10-3; D: .; CDR3: CATAASTANTGELFF; DNA: TGTGCCACCGCAGCGAGTACGGCGAACACCGGGGAGCTGTTTTTT
size: .; J: TRBJ2-7; V: TRBV28; D: TRBD2; CDR3: CASSLPSGRAFDSYEQYF; DNA: TGTGCCAGCAGTTTGCCTAGCGGGAGGGCCTTTGATTCCTACGAGCAGTACTTC
size: .; J: TRBJ2-5; V: TRBV28; D: TRBD2; CDR3: CASRAGLAPLRTQYF; DNA: TGTGCCAGCAGGGCTGGACTAGCCCCTTTGAGGACCCAGTACTTC
size: .; J: TRBJ1-2; V: TRBV30; D: TRBD1; CDR3: CAWSQPPGTGYGYTF; DNA: TGTGCCTGGAGTCAACCACCCGGGACAGGGTATGGCTACACCTTC
size: .; J: TRBJ2-1; V: TRBV11-3; D: TRBD2; CDR3: CASRGEAGGGSYNEQFF; DNA: TGTGCCAGCAGGGGAGAAGCGGGGGGAGGGTCCTACAATGAGCAGTTCTTC
size: .; J: TRBJ2-5; V: TRBV10-2; D: TRBD2; CDR3: CASSSGRAREQYF; DNA: TGCGCCAGCAGTAGCGGGAGGGCCAGAGAGCAGTACTTC
size: once; J: TRBJ2-3; V: TRBV5-1; D: .; CDR3: CASSPMTRADTQYF; DNA: TGCGCCAGCAGCCCCATGACTAGGGCAGATACGCAGTATTTT
size: .; J: TRBJ2-5; V: TRBV5-1; D: TRBD1; CDR3: CASSSGRGRQETQYF; DNA: TGCGCCAGCAGCTCAGGCAGGGGGCGCCAAGAGACCCAGTACTTC
size: .; J: TRBJ2-5; V: TRBV4-2; D: TRBD1; CDR3: CASSQDLGQRQETQYF; DNA: TGTGCCAGCAGCCAAGATCTGGGACAGAGACAAGAGACCCAGTACTTC